The subject of this entry is one TCR beta chain. This sample is part of a study of T-cell reconstitution after alpha-beta-depleted transplantation in children. Researchers prepared the TCRbeta library using unique molecular identifiers, the study reports. MiXCR, applied by TCRdb to the PCR reads, yields one record per CDR3 protein. The data hold hundreds of thousands of distinct CDR3 sequences, with around 12% observed a single time. Germline values: CDR1 MNHEY, CDR2 SVGAGI. The V segment lost 0 bases and the J segment 5 bases; nucleotides outside the gene matches: 6. The CDR3 spans 16 residues. The J gene is TRBJ2-1, the V gene TRBV6-5, with 8 bases lining up with TRBD2. The clonotype originates from a human donor who donated a stem cell graft to a child with acute lymphoblastic leukemia. Specimen: PBMCs from the stem cell graft donor, collected from the stem cell graft. The CDR3 DNA follows: TGTGCCAGCAGTTACTCACCCCAGCGGGGGAACAATGAGCAGTTCTTC. Protein sequence: CASSYSPQRGNNEQFF.